The subject of this entry is one T cell receptor (beta chain). It lacks a known antigen. Base-call qualities are not available, and no considerably larger clone is one nucleotide away. The data were obtained in a study of T-cell memory formation after mild COVID-19 (dated by TCRdb to 2020 to 2023). About the full investigation: Most TCR sequence clusters were specific to one of the two donors. In two donors, T-cell clones that expanded and contracted after mild COVID-19 were followed by sequencing TCRalpha and TCRbeta repertoires longitudinally. Two young, previously healthy adult volunteers made up the cohort, one male and one female.

PBMCs were isolated by Ficoll-Paque density gradient centrifugation. Sequencing used an Illumina NovaSeq 6000. Using 5'RACE with constant-segment primers, TCRalpha and TCRbeta cDNA libraries were constructed, with sample barcodes and unique molecular identifiers added in the process. RNA was extracted from every sample with Trizol reagent. Library amplification was performed in two PCR steps, and a second sample barcode and Illumina TruSeq adapters were introduced in the second step. The libraries were sequenced on an Illumina NovaSeq using 2 x 150 bp paired-end reads. Regarding the original processing steps: With migec v1.2.7, reads were demultiplexed and then collapsed into UMI-guided consensus sequences. Using mixcr v2.1.11, UMI consensuses were aligned to TRA and TRB V and J templates and then assembled into clonotypes. Clonotypes were classified as expanded or contracted when called significant by both edgeR and NoisET, with noise models trained on biological replicates. edgeR calls used a false discovery rate-adjusted p below 0.01 and a log2 fold-change threshold of 1. As an exploratory analysis of dynamics, max-normalized trajectories of the 1000 most abundant clonotypes were examined by PCA with hierarchical clustering. Separately sequenced CD4+ and CD8+ repertoires were used to assign a CD4 or CD8 phenotype to each responding clone. Starting from the raw public reads, TCRdb applied fastp trimming at Q25, assembled clones with MiXCR and retained in-frame beta chains. Each entry is one CDR3 protein sequence, shown with its most common DNA and genes. TCRdb's processing, not the authors', yielded these V and J calls. The sample yields 240,000 or so distinct CDR3 sequences; roughly a tenth were counted once. The ten biggest clones cover roughly 21% of the sample.

After removal of 7 bases from V and 5 bases from J, the junction retains 4 bases not matched to a gene. The CDR3 sequence holds 14 residues, the cysteine and phenylalanine included. CDR3 DNA only is kept here, 42 bases in frame from base 1. Broader findings and caveats from the paper: Some responding clones were found in pre-infection memory, which suggests that pre-existing cross-reactive memory T cells took part in the SARS-CoV-2 response. SARS-CoV-2 specificity was not confirmed for the second-wave clones peaking on day 37. Clones that contracted from day 15 to 85 showed balanced CD4/CD8 phenotypes, whereas a second wave of clones that expanded from day 15 to 37 leaned towards CD4+. Contracting CD4+ clones were located mainly in the CM and EM memory subsets, whereas CD8+ clones were found to be enriched in EMRA. The study covered only a couple of mild cases, and larger cohorts including severe cases with pre-infection samples were considered necessary.

Sequences were obtained from PBMCs or a T cell subset sorted from them (not recorded which). In this chain, TRBV12-3 or TRBV12-4 is recombined with TRBJ2-2; a stretch of 10 junction bases matches TRBD2. The receptor comes from a man younger than 35 who had mild COVID-19 (a few samples of this study predate the infection). The sample titles of this study are shuffled in the database, so cell type and time point are left out; the donor was told from shared clones. The bases read TGTGCCAGCACCGGAGCGGGGGGGACCGGGGAGCTGTTTTTT. This translates into CASTGAGGTGELFF.